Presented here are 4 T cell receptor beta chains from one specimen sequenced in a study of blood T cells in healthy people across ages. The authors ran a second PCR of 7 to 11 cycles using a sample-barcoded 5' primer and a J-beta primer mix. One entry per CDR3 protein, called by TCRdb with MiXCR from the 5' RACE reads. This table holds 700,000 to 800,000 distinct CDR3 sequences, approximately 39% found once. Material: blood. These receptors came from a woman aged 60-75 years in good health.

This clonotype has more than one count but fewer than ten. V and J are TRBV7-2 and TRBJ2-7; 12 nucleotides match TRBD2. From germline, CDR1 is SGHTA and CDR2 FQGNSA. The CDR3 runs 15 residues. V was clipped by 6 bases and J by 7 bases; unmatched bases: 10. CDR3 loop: CASSWTSGVYNEQYF. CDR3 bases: TGTGCCAGCAGTTGGACTAGCGGGGTTTACAATGAGCAGTACTTC.

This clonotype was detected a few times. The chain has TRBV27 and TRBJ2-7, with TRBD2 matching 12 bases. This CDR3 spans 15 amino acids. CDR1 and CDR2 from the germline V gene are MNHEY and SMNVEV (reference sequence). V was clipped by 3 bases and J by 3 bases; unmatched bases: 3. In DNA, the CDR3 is TGTGCCAGCAGTTTTAAGACTAGCGGGAGCTACGAGCAGTACTTC. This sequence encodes CASSFKTSGSYEQYF.

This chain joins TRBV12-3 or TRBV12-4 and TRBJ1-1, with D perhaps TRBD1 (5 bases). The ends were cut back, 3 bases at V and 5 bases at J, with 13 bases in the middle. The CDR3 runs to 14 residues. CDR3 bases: TGTGCCAGCAGTTTTGACACGGGGGGGACTGAAGCTTTCTTT. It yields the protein CASSFDTGGTEAFF.

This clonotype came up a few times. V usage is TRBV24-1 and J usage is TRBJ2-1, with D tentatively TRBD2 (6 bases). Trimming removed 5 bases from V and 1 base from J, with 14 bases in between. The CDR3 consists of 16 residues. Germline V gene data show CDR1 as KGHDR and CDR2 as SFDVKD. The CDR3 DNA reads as TGTGCCACCAGTGGGGGCACGGGAGAGTCCTACAATGAGCAGTTCTTC. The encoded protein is CATSGGTGESYNEQFF.